Listed here are 24 T cell receptor beta chains from one sample, sequenced in a study of tissue T cells after allogeneic stem cell transplantation. The protocol was immunoSEQ multiplex PCR, while the TCRdb copy is restricted to in-frame clones and leaves out a portion. The repertoire holds roughly 2,700 clones, roughly 41% seen once, with around 29% in the top ten. Time point described: mouse harvest day 14 after allogeneic transplant. Mouse grafts combined 10^7 T-cell-depleted bone marrow cells with 10^6 splenic CD5+ T cells. The sequenced sample was gut tissue. The source of these receptors is a female BALB/c mouse given C57BL/6 T cells with graft-versus-host disease after an allogeneic hematopoietic cell transplant.

As concerns this clone: The genes are named according to mouse. Coverage ceases 1 residue before the CDR3 finishes, and the germline J gene fills in the end. The chain combines TRBV2 with TRBJ2-3; D unresolved. Germline V CDR1 and CDR2: LGHNA, YSYQKL. The CDR3 contains 14 residues. V was pared by 0 bases and J by 4 bases, with 8 bases between. Partial CDR3 DNA: TGTGCCAGCAGCCAAGATGATGGGCCAGAAACGCTGTAT. Amino acid sequence: CASSQDDGPETLY. The full CDR3 reads CASSQDDGPETLYF.

Points on this clone: The genes and germline here are from mouse. The DNA ends 1 residue before the CDR3 does, and the rest of the CDR3 is filled in from the germline J gene. The chain uses TRBV14 and TRBJ1-1; TRBD1 matches at 12 bases. Trimming removed 5 bases from V and 6 bases from J; junction bases left unmatched: 5. CDR3 length: 14 residues. Per the germline V gene, CDR1 is SGHDT and CDR2 is FRDEAV. The CDR3 sequence: CASSSGTGGSEVFF. Incomplete CDR3 DNA: TGTGCCAGCAGCTCCGGGACAGGGGGCTCAGAAGTCTTC.

With regard to this clone: The genes are named according to mouse. The CDR3 end lies 1 residue beyond the end of the read and is filled in from the germline J gene. V is TRBV26 and J is TRBJ2-5, with D perhaps given as TRBD1 or TRBD2 (5 bases each). The CDR3 extends over 15 amino acids. Germline CDR1 KGHPV, CDR2 FQNQEV (reference sequence). V was pared by 8 bases and J by 2 bases, with 17 bases between. The CDR3 sequence: CASSRGAGGQDTQYF. Incomplete CDR3 DNA: TGTGCCAGCTCCCGCGGGGCTGGCGGCCAAGACACCCAGTAC.

In the case of this clone: The genes are named according to mouse. The CDR3 end lies 1 residue beyond the end of the read and is filled in from the germline J gene. V and J are TRBV12-2 and TRBJ2-1, with 8 bases matching TRBD1. Unmatched junction bases numbered 5, after V lost 4 bases and J lost 7 bases. The CDR3 sequence is 13 residues long. CDR1 is SGHLS and CDR2 is HYDKME in the germline V gene. The covered CDR3 bases are TGTGCCAGCTCGCGCAGGGGGCGGGCTGAGCAGTTC. Translating it yields CASSRRGRAEQF. The whole CDR3 sequence reads CASSRRGRAEQFF.

This clone was counted a few times. The gene names given are mouse names. With the read ending 1 residue before the CDR3 end, the germline J gene is used to fill in that end. This chain links TRBV12-1 with TRBJ2-7; the match to TRBD2 covers 8 bases. This CDR3 has 13 amino acids. Germline V lookup: CDR1 SGHSN, CDR2 HYEKVE. Trimming at V came to 0 bases and at J to 6 bases, leaving 3 bases not matched to a gene. Incomplete CDR3 DNA: TGTGCCAGCTCTCTCGCTGGGGGGATTGAACAGTAC. Translating gives CASSLAGGIEQY. The full CDR3 sequence reads CASSLAGGIEQYF.

Sample share makes this clone medium-sized. Mouse gene names and germline throughout. Read sequence stops 1 residue before the CDR3 end, and the germline J gene provides the missing end. The chain is built from TRBV16 and TRBJ1-3; D gene ambiguous. The CDR3 runs to 14 residues. Trimming cost V 5 bases and J 0 bases, with 8 bases left between them. Germline V CDR1 and CDR2: SGHSA, FRNQAP. The CDR3 DNA, read in part, is TGTGCAAGCAGCGTCCAATCTTCTGGAAATACGCTCTAT. This translates into CASSVQSSGNTLY. The whole CDR3 sequence reads CASSVQSSGNTLYF.

A remark on this clone: Gene names are the mouse ones. The CDR3 extends 1 residue past the end of the read, so its final part is completed from the germline J gene. The chain couples TRBV16 to TRBJ2-7; 11 positions agree with TRBD1. From germline, CDR1 is SGHSA and CDR2 FRNQAP. Unmatched junction bases numbered 3, after V lost 4 bases and J lost 4 bases. The CDR3 has 14 residues. CDR3 bases read: TGTGCAAGCAGCTCGGGACAGGGGGGGTATGAACAGTAC. Residues: CASSSGQGGYEQY. The complete CDR3 protein is CASSSGQGGYEQYF.

In the case of this clone: Gene and germline names: mouse. The CDR3 sequence is CASTGGVQNTLYF. CDR3 DNA, as far as it was read: TGTGCCAGCACTGGGGGGGTTCAAAACACCTTGTAC. The chain carries TRBV19 and TRBJ2-4; the match to TRBD2 covers 9 bases. With the read ending 1 residue before the CDR3 end, the germline J gene is used to fill in that end. J gave up 2 bases and V 6 bases, and 1 base lay outside the gene matches. The CDR3 contains 13 residues. The germline gives CDR1 FNHDT, CDR2 SITEND (reference sequence).

Concerning this clone itself: Germline and genes here are mouse. The CDR3 end falls 1 residue outside the read, so it is completed with the germline J gene. V and J are TRBV23 and TRBJ2-4. The CDR3 is 15 residues long. Germline lookup yields CDR1 KGHTA and CDR2 FQNQQP. CDR3 DNA (partial): TGCTCCAGCAGTCAATCGAAGGGCTGGAGAAACACCTTGTAC. Translation gives CSSSQSKGWRNTLY. The full CDR3 sequence reads CSSSQSKGWRNTLYF.

About this clone: Any gene name here is a mouse gene name. The CDR3 extends 1 residue past the end of the read, so its final part is completed from the germline J gene. V gene TRBV26 combines with J gene TRBJ1-4; no reliable D call. The V end lost 4 bases, the J end lost 2 bases, and 2 bases lay between the germline ends. Germline V gene lookup returns CDR1 KGHPV and CDR2 FQNQEV (reference sequence). The CDR3 is made up of 12 amino acids. The part of the CDR3 DNA that was read is TGTGCCAGCAGTCAGTCCAACGAAAGATTATTT. This translates into CASSQSNERLF. The whole CDR3 is CASSQSNERLFF.

About this clone itself: Gene names are mouse gene names. The read halts 1 residue ahead of the CDR3 end, with the missing end drawn from the germline J gene. The chain uses TRBV12-1 and TRBJ2-4; possibly TRBD1 for D (6 bases). The germline V gene has CDR1 SGHSN and CDR2 HYEKVE. The CDR3 sequence is 13 residues long. Trimming cost V 2 bases and J 3 bases, with 8 bases left between them. CDR3 region: CASSRDNQNTLYF. The sequenced CDR3 bases are TGTGCCAGCTCTCGGGACAACCAAAACACCTTGTAC. The whole variable domain, filled in from reference TRBV12-1 and TRBJ2-4, reads DSGVVQSPRHIIKEKGGRSVLTCIPISGHSNVVWYQQTLGKELKFLIQHYEKVERDKGFLPSRFSVQQFDDYHSEMNMSALELEDSAMYFCASSRDNQNTLYFGAGTRLSVL.

Comment on this clone: Genes here carry mouse names. The sequence runs out 1 residue before the end of the CDR3; the remainder is reconstructed from the germline J gene. The rearrangement links TRBV26 to TRBJ1-1; unclear D gene. Germline V gene sequence: CDR1 KGHPV, CDR2 FQNQEV (reference sequence). Trimming removed 0 bases at V and 3 bases at J, with 2 bases between. The CDR3 runs to 12 residues. The sequenced CDR3 bases are TGTGCCAGCAGTCTGTCTTACACAGAAGTCTTC. This encodes CASSLSYTEVF. The full CDR3 is CASSLSYTEVFF.

This clone was recorded a few times. All gene names here are mouse names. The read gets to within 1 residue of the CDR3 end, and the germline J gene fills in the rest. The chain uses TRBV15 and TRBJ2-3; no reliable D call. V shed 1 base and J shed 0 bases, with 5 bases lying between them. CDR1 is SGHND and CDR2 is FRSKSL in the germline V gene. The CDR3 spans 14 residues. This CDR3 reads CASSLGGSAETLYF. The sequenced CDR3 bases are TGTGCCAGCAGTTTAGGGGGTAGTGCAGAAACGCTGTAT. Looking up the rest from reference TRBV15 and TRBJ2-3 gives the full variable domain: DAGVTQTPRHEVAEKGQTIILKCEPVSGHNDLFWYRQTKIQGLELLSYFRSKSLMEDGGAFKDRFKAEMLNSSFSTLKIQPTEPKDSAVYLCASSLGGSAETLYFGSGTRLTVL.

Turning to this clone: Gene names follow the mouse nomenclature. The read stops 1 residue short of the end of the CDR3; the missing end is completed from the germline J gene. The rearrangement links TRBV13-2 to TRBJ2-4; TRBD2 is a possible D gene (8 bases). This CDR3 is built from 16 residues. Germline CDR1 reads NNHNN; CDR2 reads SYGAGS (reference sequence). The V and J ends lost 0 bases and 3 bases respectively, with 14 bases between them. The CDR3 here is CASGDAGGGRQNTLYF. The CDR3 bases that were read are TGTGCCAGCGGTGATGCAGGGGGGGGGCGACAAAACACCTTGTAC.

On this clone itself: The listed genes are named as in mouse. Other DNA sequences in the sample encode the same CDR3. CDR3 DNA, as far as it was read: TGTGCCTGGAGGCTGGGGGGGGCGGGCGAACAGTAC. It encodes CAWRLGGAGEQY. Given in full, the CDR3 is CAWRLGGAGEQYF. The chain links TRBV31 to TRBJ2-7; 9 bases match TRBD2. The CDR3 extends 1 residue past the end of the read, so its final part is completed from the germline J gene. The germline V gene has CDR1 GKSSPN and CDR2 SITVG. The CDR3 is made up of 13 amino acids. The trim removed 3 bases at V and 7 bases at J, leaving 7 bases unmatched. The whole variable domain, filled in from reference TRBV31 and TRBJ2-7, reads AQTIHQWPVAEIKAVGSPLSLGCTIKGKSSPNLYWYWQATGGTLQQLFYSITVGQVESVVQLNLSASRPKDDQFILSTEKLLLSHSGFYLCAWRLGGAGEQYFGPGTRLTVL.

This clone ranks as medium-sized. Genes here carry mouse names. Read data end 1 residue before the CDR3 end; the end is taken from the germline J gene. The rearrangement links TRBV15 to TRBJ2-3; tentative D call: TRBD1 (5 bases). This CDR3 comprises 13 residues. Germline V gene sequence: CDR1 SGHND, CDR2 FRSKSL. Trimming stripped 6 bases from V and 0 bases from J, with 7 bases between. This CDR3 is CASRRTSAETLYF. Partial CDR3 DNA: TGTGCCAGCAGGAGGACAAGTGCAGAAACGCTGTAT.

About this clone: Any gene name here is a mouse gene name. The read stops 1 residue short of the end of the CDR3; the missing end is completed from the germline J gene. V and J are TRBV26 and TRBJ2-4; 8 bases line up with TRBD1. In germline, CDR1 is KGHPV, CDR2 FQNQEV (reference sequence). The V segment lost 4 bases and the J segment 2 bases; nucleotides outside the gene matches: 2. The CDR3 extends over 14 amino acids. The DNA read from the CDR3 is TGTGCCAGCAGTCCTCAGGGGGCTCAAAACACCTTGTAC. Its protein is CASSPQGAQNTLY. Given in full, the CDR3 is CASSPQGAQNTLYF.

This clone is classed as medium-sized. The genes and germline here are from mouse. Read sequence stops 1 residue before the CDR3 end, and the germline J gene provides the missing end. This chain links TRBV23 with TRBJ2-2; the D segment call TRBD2 is taken from the table without a DNA check. The CDR3 is 17 amino acids. Looked up from germline, CDR1 is KGHTA and CDR2 is FQNQQP. The sequenced part of the CDR3 DNA is TGCTCCAGCAGTCAGGGGGACTGGGGGGCGAACACCGGGCAGCTCTAC. This gives the protein CSSSQGDWGANTGQLY. The entire CDR3 sequence reads CSSSQGDWGANTGQLYF. The full variable domain, in which reference TRBV23 and TRBJ2-2 provide the parts outside the CDR3, is DAAVTQKPRYLIKMKGQEAEMKCIPEKGHTAVFWYQQKQSKELKFLIYFQNQQPLDQIDMVKERFSAVCPSSSLCSLGIRTCEAEDSALYLCSSSQGDWGANTGQLYFGEGSKLTVL.

Of note for this clone: Compared with germline, one end of the junction differs, possibly owing to a read error. Any gene name here is a mouse gene name. The read gets to within 1 residue of the CDR3 end, and the germline J gene fills in the rest. The chain recombines TRBV13-1 with TRBJ2-7; 10 bases agree with TRBD1. Germline V gene lookup returns CDR1 NSHNY and CDR2 SYGAGN. The CDR3 extends over 13 amino acids. CDR3 sequence reads: CASSSGTGVEQYF. CDR3 DNA, as far as it was read: TGTGCTAGCAGTTCCGGGACAGGGGTTGAACAGTAC.

Only a few counts were recorded for this clone. The genes are named according to mouse. The read ends 1 residue before the CDR3 terminus; that terminus is restored from the germline J gene. The chain is built from TRBV3 and TRBJ2-2; 9 bases align to TRBD2. From germline, CDR1 is SNHLY and CDR2 FYNGKV (reference sequence). This CDR3 is 16 amino acids long. Trimming took 5 bases from V and 0 from J; bases not matched to a gene: 4. CDR3 loop: CASSQTGGPNTGQLYF. CDR3 DNA (partial): TGTGCCAGCAGCCAGACTGGGGGCCCAAACACCGGGCAGCTCTAC. Full variable domain (rest looked up from reference TRBV3 and TRBJ2-2): GPKVLQIPSHQIIDMGQMVTLNCDPVSNHLYFYWYKQILGQQMEFLVNFYNGKVMEKSKLFKDQFSVERPDGSYFTLKIQPTALEDSAVYFCASSQTGGPNTGQLYFGEGSKLTVL.

Note on this clone: Germline and genes here are mouse. The CDR3 sequence: CTCSAGSQNTLYF. The CDR3 DNA, read in part, is TGCACCTGCAGTGCGGGTAGTCAAAACACCTTGTAC. The V and J genes are TRBV1 and TRBJ2-4; D is unclear. The sequence runs out 1 residue before the end of the CDR3; the remainder is reconstructed from the germline J gene. CDR3 length: 13 residues. Germline assignment: CDR1 NSQYPW and CDR2 LRSPGD (reference sequence). V lost 3 bases and J lost 0, with 4 bases in between.

This clone was seen more than once but under ten times. Gene names follow the mouse nomenclature. The read gets to within 1 residue of the CDR3 end, and the germline J gene fills in the rest. The chain couples TRBV26 to TRBJ2-7, with 7 positions matching TRBD1. The CDR3 has 12 residues. The V gene end was trimmed by 4 bases and the J gene end by 7 bases; junction bases not matched to a gene: 4. CDR1 is KGHPV and CDR2 is FQNQEV in the germline V gene (reference sequence). CDR3 in amino acids: CASSPNRGEQYF. The CDR3 DNA, read in part, is TGTGCCAGCAGTCCAAACAGGGGAGAACAGTAC.

Worth noting for this clone: Mouse names are used for the genes. Read sequence stops 1 residue before the CDR3 end, and the germline J gene provides the missing end. The rearrangement joins TRBV3 to TRBJ1-1, with D unclear. CDR3 length: 14 residues. Trimming took 0 bases from V and 0 from J, leaving 5 bases between them. CDR1 is SNHLY, CDR2 FYNGKV, per germline (reference sequence). The DNA read from the CDR3 is TGTGCCAGCAGCTTAGCGCGGACAAACACAGAAGTCTTC. Residues: CASSLARTNTEVF. The entire CDR3 sequence reads CASSLARTNTEVFF. Drawing the rest from reference TRBV3 and TRBJ1-1, the complete variable domain is GPKVLQIPSHQIIDMGQMVTLNCDPVSNHLYFYWYKQILGQQMEFLVNFYNGKVMEKSKLFKDQFSVERPDGSYFTLKIQPTALEDSAVYFCASSLARTNTEVFFGKGTRLTVV.

A word on this clone: The gene names here belong to mouse. The CDR3 end falls 1 residue outside the read, so it is completed with the germline J gene. The J gene is TRBJ2-7, the V gene TRBV3; D possibly corresponds to TRBD2 (7 bases). The V gene's germline CDR1 is SNHLY and CDR2 FYNGKV (reference sequence). The CDR3 consists of 15 residues. V was shortened by 1 base and J by 4 bases, with 14 bases between the two germline ends. The sequenced part of the CDR3 DNA is TGTGCCAGCAGCTTAGATAGGGGGGGGGAGTATGAACAGTAC. Its translation is CASSLDRGGEYEQY. The CDR3 in full is CASSLDRGGEYEQYF.